Listed here are 18 T cell receptor beta chains from one sample, sequenced in a study of cytomegalovirus exposure and HLA in healthy donors. Clones were sequenced by immunoSEQ multiplex PCR, and TCRdb holds only the in-frame ones, with some missing. The table has fewer than 120,000 clones, roughly 87% seen once. Sequencing used PBMCs. These receptors were collected from a woman under 30 in good health and CMV-seronegative.

In DNA, the CDR3 is TGCGCCAGCAGCTGGGACAGGACAGGCACCGGGGAGCTGTTTTTT. Translated: CASSWDRTGTGELFF. The V gene is TRBV5-1, the J gene TRBJ2-2; 8 nucleotides align to TRBD1. The CDR3 runs to 15 residues. With V trimmed by 3 bases and J by 4 bases, 5 bases remained unmatched. Germline values: CDR1 SGHRS, CDR2 YFSETQ. Drawing the rest from reference TRBV5-1 and TRBJ2-2, the complete variable domain is KAGVTQTPRYLIKTRGQQVTLSCSPISGHRSVSWYQQTPGQGLQFLFEYFSETQRNKGNFPGRFSGRQFSNSRSEMNVSTLELGDSALYLCASSWDRTGTGELFFGEGSRLTVL.

The V call is TRBV15, the J call TRBJ1-2; 7 bases line up with TRBD1. CDR1 is LNHNV and CDR2 is YYDKDF in the germline V gene (reference sequence). V lost 0 bases, J lost 4 bases, and 5 bases stayed unmatched. The CDR3 spans 15 residues. In DNA form, the CDR3 reads TGTGCCACCAGCAGAGATTTTTCAGGGGGCTATGGCTACACCTTC. Translating it yields CATSRDFSGGYGYTF.

This clone was observed once. The chain carries TRBV6-1 and TRBJ1-6; no clear D gene. The CDR3 sequence is 14 residues long. V was pared by 8 bases and J by 0 bases, with 8 bases between. Germline V lookup: CDR1 MNHNS, CDR2 SASEGT. CDR3 residues: CASLMSSYNSPLHF. The CDR3 DNA reads as TGTGCCAGCCTTATGAGCTCCTATAATTCACCCCTCCACTTT.

This chain connects TRBV4-1 to TRBJ2-6, with D possibly matching TRBD1 (6 bases). The CDR3 is 14 amino acids. The ends were cut back, 3 bases at V and 12 bases at J, with 15 bases in the middle. CDR1 and CDR2 from the germline V gene are MGHRA and YSYEKL. CDR3 sequence reads: CASSHGQPTTVLTF. In DNA form, the CDR3 reads TGCGCCAGCAGCCATGGACAGCCTACCACCGTCCTGACTTTC.

The chain recombines TRBV6-6 with TRBJ2-2, with TRBD1 identical over 7 bases. Trimming removed 6 bases from V and 7 bases from J; junction bases left unmatched: 11. The CDR3 runs to 15 residues. Looked up from germline, CDR1 is MNHNY and CDR2 is SVGAGI (reference sequence). The CDR3 DNA is TGTGCCAGCAGACTCACAGGGGTGGTTGGCGGGGAGCTGTTTTTT. Translating gives CASRLTGVVGGELFF.

The count of this clone is one. The chain has TRBV4-3 and TRBJ1-5; D is uncertain. Per the germline V gene, CDR1 is LGHNA and CDR2 is YSLEER. The V gene lost 4 bases and the J gene lost 0 bases, with 13 bases spanning the gap. The CDR3 is made up of 16 amino acids. The CDR3: CASSPSTGYSNQPQHF. The CDR3 DNA reads TGCGCCAGCAGCCCATCGACGGGGTATAGCAATCAGCCCCAGCATTTT.

The rearrangement joins TRBV6-4 to TRBJ2-7; tentative D call: TRBD2 (7 bases). The CDR3 sequence is 15 residues long. The germline V gene encodes CDR1 MRHNA and CDR2 SNTAGT. Trimming left V 3 bases short and J 2 bases short, with 14 bases between. The CDR3 nucleotides read TGTGCCAGCAGTGAGGCGGCGGGGGCCCCCTACGAGCAGTACTTC. Protein: CASSEAAGAPYEQYF.

The chain is built from TRBV15 and TRBJ1-3; D is perhaps TRBD1 (5 bases). The CDR3 is 14 amino acids. CDR1 is LNHNV, CDR2 YYDKDF, per germline (reference sequence). Trimming cost V 3 bases and J 2 bases, with 8 bases left between them. CDR3 protein: CATSRLGPGNTIYF. CDR3 sequence (DNA): TGTGCCACCAGCAGGCTGGGGCCTGGAAACACCATATATTTT.

This chain connects TRBV4-1 to TRBJ1-4, with 8 bases identical to TRBD1. This CDR3 comprises 15 residues. The germline V gene encodes CDR1 MGHRA and CDR2 YSYEKL. J gave up 0 bases and V 4 bases, and 1 base lay outside the gene matches. As DNA, the CDR3 is TGCGCCAGCAGCCGGGGACAGGCAACTAATGAAAAACTGTTTTTT. Amino acids: CASSRGQATNEKLFF.

The chain combines TRBV6-1 with TRBJ2-7; D might be TRBD2 (6 bases). V gave up 10 bases and J gave up 5 bases, with 24 bases separating them. Germline CDR1 MNHNS, CDR2 SASEGT. This CDR3 is 15 amino acids long. CDR3 residues: CATPRGRSSGNEQYF. CDR3 DNA: TGTGCCACCCCGCGGGGCAGGAGTTCAGGCAACGAGCAGTACTTC.

The chain combines TRBV19 with TRBJ2-2; TRBD2 might be the D (5 bases). The CDR3 runs to 14 residues. Between the trimmed V and J ends, which lost 7 bases and 6 bases, there was a span of 15 bases. Per germline, CDR1 LNHDA and CDR2 SQIVND (reference sequence). As DNA, the CDR3 is TGTGCCAGTAATACTCAGGTTAGCGCCGGGGAGCTGTTTTTT. It codes for CASNTQVSAGELFF.

The chain couples TRBV4-1 to TRBJ2-4; D is possibly TRBD1 (5 bases). Germline loops: CDR1 MGHRA, CDR2 YSYEKL. Trimming stripped 0 bases from V and 16 bases from J, with 13 bases between. This CDR3 spans 12 amino acids. The CDR3 reads CASSQDLKDTYF. CDR3 nucleotides: TGCGCCAGCAGCCAAGATCTGAAGGACACATACTTC.

This chain uses TRBV30 with TRBJ2-3, with D perhaps TRBD1 (5 bases). The CDR3 has 14 amino acids. Germline CDR1 is GTSNPN and CDR2 is SVGIG (reference sequence). V was clipped by 4 bases and J by 5 bases, with 16 bases between them. DNA for the CDR3: TGTGCCTGGATCCAGGGCTCCCTCGGAGATACGCAGTATTTT. It encodes CAWIQGSLGDTQYF.

The chain links TRBV28 to TRBJ2-7; 8 bases agree with TRBD2. The CDR3 totals 15 residues. Trimming removed 5 bases from V and 4 bases from J; junction bases left unmatched: 10. The germline CDR1 and CDR2 sequences are MDHEN and SYDVKM. CDR3 residues: CASSKRTRLAYEQYF. The CDR3 DNA follows: TGTGCCAGCAGTAAAAGAACGAGACTAGCGTACGAGCAGTACTTC.

J is TRBJ2-3 and V is TRBV6-5; 16 nucleotides line up with TRBD2. The germline V gene has CDR1 MNHEY and CDR2 SVGAGI. The CDR3 length is 16 residues. J lost 9 bases, V lost 4 bases, and 7 bases had no gene match. CDR3 sequence: CASSSHGTSGRDTQYF. DNA of the CDR3: TGTGCCAGCAGTTCACACGGGACTAGCGGGAGGGACACGCAGTATTTT.

The chain couples TRBV9 to TRBJ1-6, with D perhaps matching TRBD1 (5 bases). V dropped 2 bases and J dropped 10 bases, with 16 bases sitting between them. The CDR3 spans 15 residues. The germline V gene encodes CDR1 SGDLS and CDR2 YYNGEE. The CDR3 DNA follows: TGTGCCAGCAGCGTTACTCAGGGTTTCGGATCACCCCTCCACTTT. This sequence encodes CASSVTQGFGSPLHF.

The J gene is TRBJ2-3, the V gene TRBV6-5, with D perhaps matching TRBD2 (6 bases). The V end lost 5 bases, the J end lost 5 bases, and 11 bases lay between the germline ends. This CDR3 region has 13 residues. Per germline, CDR1 MNHEY and CDR2 SVGAGI. As DNA, the CDR3 is TGTGCCAGCAGTGGAGGGACGGGAGATACGCAGTATTTT. Translation gives CASSGGTGDTQYF.

This chain uses TRBV27 with TRBJ2-7; D might be TRBD1 (5 bases). Germline V gene lookup returns CDR1 MNHEY and CDR2 SMNVEV (reference sequence). The CDR3 runs 16 residues. V was trimmed by 8 bases and J by 1 base, leaving 21 bases between them. CDR3 protein: CASLRTAQGSSYEQYF. DNA of the CDR3: TGTGCCAGCCTGAGGACCGCCCAGGGCTCTTCCTACGAGCAGTACTTC.